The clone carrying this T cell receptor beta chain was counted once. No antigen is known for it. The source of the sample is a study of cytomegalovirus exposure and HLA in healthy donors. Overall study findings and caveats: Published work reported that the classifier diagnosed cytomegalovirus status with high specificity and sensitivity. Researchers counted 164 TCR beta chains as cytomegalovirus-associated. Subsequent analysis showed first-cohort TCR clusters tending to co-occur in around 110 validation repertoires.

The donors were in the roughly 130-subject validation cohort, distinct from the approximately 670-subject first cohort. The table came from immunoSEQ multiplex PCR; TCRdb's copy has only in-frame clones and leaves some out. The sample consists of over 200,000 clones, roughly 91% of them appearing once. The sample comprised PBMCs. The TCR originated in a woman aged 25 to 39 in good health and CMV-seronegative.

CDR3 coding DNA: TGTGCCAGTAGTCCCCCGAAAAGAACTGAAGCTTTCTTT. It is translated as CASSPPKRTEAFF. The rearrangement joins TRBV19 to TRBJ1-1, with D unclear. The CDR3 sequence is 13 residues long. The V end lost 5 bases, the J end lost 5 bases, and 12 bases lay between the germline ends. Looked up from germline, CDR1 is LNHDA and CDR2 is SQIVND (reference sequence).